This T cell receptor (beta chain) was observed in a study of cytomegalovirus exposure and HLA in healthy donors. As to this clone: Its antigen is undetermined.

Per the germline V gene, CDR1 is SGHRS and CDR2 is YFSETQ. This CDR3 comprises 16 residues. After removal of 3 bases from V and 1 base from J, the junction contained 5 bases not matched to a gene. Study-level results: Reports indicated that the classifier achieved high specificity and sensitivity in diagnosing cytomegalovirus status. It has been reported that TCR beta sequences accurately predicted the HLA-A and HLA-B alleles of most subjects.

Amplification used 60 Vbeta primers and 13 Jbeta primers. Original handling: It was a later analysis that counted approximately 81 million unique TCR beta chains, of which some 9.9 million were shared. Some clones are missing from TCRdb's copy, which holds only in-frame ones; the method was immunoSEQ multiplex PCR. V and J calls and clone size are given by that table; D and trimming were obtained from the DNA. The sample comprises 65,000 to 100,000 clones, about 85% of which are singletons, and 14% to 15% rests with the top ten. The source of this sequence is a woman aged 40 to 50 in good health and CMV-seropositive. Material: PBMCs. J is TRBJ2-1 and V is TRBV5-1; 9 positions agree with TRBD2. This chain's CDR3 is CASSWTTSGSYNEQFF. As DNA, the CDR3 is TGCGCCAGCAGCTGGACCACTAGCGGGTCCTACAATGAGCAGTTCTTC.